The clone carrying this T cell receptor (beta chain) was observed at least ten times. Its antigen is unknown. TCRdb recomputed calls from the PCR reads with MiXCR, one row per CDR3 protein. Of some 320,000 distinct CDR3 sequences in the sample, roughly 24% were seen once. These data come from a study of molecular identifiers for immune sequencing clone quantification. Study as a whole: Sequencing covered four of five parts into which replicate RNA from around 20,000 or 100,000 naive CD8 cells was split. The study, taken as a whole, reports: Among some 1.1 million naive cells, spiked Jurkat TCR RNA from a single cell was reportedly detectable.

The V gene's germline CDR1 is MDHEN and CDR2 SYDVKM. The J segment lost 2 bases and the V segment lost 5 bases, leaving 6 bases of the junction unmatched. This CDR3 is 15 amino acids long. Sequenced sample: naive CD8+ T cells from blood, with Jurkat cell RNA spiked in. Subset of the sample: FACS-sorted CD8+CD4-CCR7+CD45RA+ naive T cells. The receptor comes from a human donor in good health. Some libraries in this study had Jurkat cell RNA spiked in. The V and J genes are TRBV28 and TRBJ2-5; 9 nucleotides agree with TRBD2. CDR3 nucleotides: TGTGCCAGCAGTCTGGCTGCGGGAGGGCAAGAGACCCAGTACTTC. Protein sequence: CASSLAAGGQETQYF.